The TCR beta chain described here comes from a study of cytomegalovirus exposure and HLA in healthy donors. In the study overall: Out of around 360 genotyped donors, less than 85% belonged to the Caucasian-associated ancestry cluster.

Comments on this clone: What it binds is unknown. This same CDR3 is encoded by further DNA sequences in the sample.

V lost 3 bases and J 6 bases, leaving 8 bases between the germline ends. From germline, CDR1 is DFQATT and CDR2 SNEGSKA (reference sequence). The CDR3 is 11 amino acids. General study points: For most TCR beta V segments, an earlier analysis put the productive rate at about 87% or about 30% of the time. TCR beta chains numbering under 200 were designated cytomegalovirus-associated.

A multiplex PCR was run with 60 Vbeta primers and 13 Jbeta primers. Methods used by the authors: Later, an analysis found about 77 million unique TCR beta chains, and about 10 million of these were shared. Here immunoSEQ multiplex PCR was the method, and the copy in TCRdb shows in-frame clones only, minus some. The D gene and trimming were derived from the DNA, and the V and J assignments and clone size from that table. The sample data list just over 200,000 clones. The clonotype was recovered from a girl aged 2 to 10 in good health and CMV-seropositive. This chain connects TRBV20-1 to TRBJ1-2; D perhaps matches TRBD1 (5 bases). Sequencing was performed on PBMCs. CDR3 bases: TGCAGTGCTAGTGGGGGGGATGGCTACACCTTC. Its protein is CSASGGDGYTF.